What follows describes a single T cell receptor (beta chain). Method: immunoSEQ multiplex PCR; TCRdb's copy keeps in-frame clones and lacks some. Among 60,000 to 75,000 clones listed, approximately 84% were seen once. The sample comes from a study of T cells in localized non-small cell lung cancer. The V and J ends lost 1 base and 3 bases respectively, with 13 bases between them. This CDR3 is 15 amino acids long. Per the germline V gene, CDR1 is SGHDT and CDR2 is YYEEEE. V usage is TRBV5-6 and J usage is TRBJ1-1, with D unresolved. Material: peripheral blood, obtained before any cancer treatment. This clonotype was sampled from a female donor older than 55 with stage I lung adenocarcinoma. CDR3 in DNA: TGTGCCAGCAGCTTGATTACCCCGTGGGACACTGAAGCTTTCTTT. Translated, it gives CASSLITPWDTEAFF.